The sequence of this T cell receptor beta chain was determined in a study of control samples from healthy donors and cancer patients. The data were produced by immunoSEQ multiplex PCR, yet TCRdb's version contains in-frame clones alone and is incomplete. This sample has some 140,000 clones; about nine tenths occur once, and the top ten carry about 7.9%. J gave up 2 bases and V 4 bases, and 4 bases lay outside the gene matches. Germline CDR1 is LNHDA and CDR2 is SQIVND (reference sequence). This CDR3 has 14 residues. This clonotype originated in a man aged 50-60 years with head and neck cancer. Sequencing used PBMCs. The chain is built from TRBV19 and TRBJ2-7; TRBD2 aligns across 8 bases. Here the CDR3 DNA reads TGTGCCAGTAGTAACACAGCGGGAGCCTACGAGCAGTACTTC. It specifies CASSNTAGAYEQYF.